This TCR beta chain is from a study of glioma-infiltrating T cells. There are 15 residues in the CDR3. Per germline, CDR1 MNHEY and CDR2 SVGEGT. Trimming stripped 9 bases from V and 4 bases from J, with 16 bases between. This clonotype was found once. TCR alpha and beta CDR3 regions were amplified from RNA using iRepertoire nested multiplex PCR. TCRdb called the multiplex PCR reads again in MiXCR, with one record for every CDR3 protein. In the table there are about 180,000 distinct CDR3 sequences, around 42% of which are singletons. This chain joins TRBV6-2 or TRBV6-3 and TRBJ2-6, with D perhaps matching TRBD2 (5 bases). The source of this sequence is a human donor with low-grade glioma or glioblastoma, undergoing nonglioma brain surgery, or in good health (not recorded which). Source material: glioma tissue, nonneoplastic brain tissue, or PBMCs (not recorded which). In nucleotides, the CDR3 is TGTGCCAGAAGCACCAGGAGGTCGGGGGCCAACGTCCTGACTTTC. Translating it yields CARSTRRSGANVLTF.